These 31 T cell receptor beta chains were all obtained from the same sample, sequenced in a study of beta chain features in type 1 diabetes. Since all of the isolated RNA was reverse transcribed, expressed TCRB transcripts were what got sequenced. Data came from immunoSEQ multiplex PCR; TCRdb stores just in-frame clones and leaves some out. There are approximately 140,000 clones in the sample; less than 9% occur only once, and about 1.4% lies in the top ten. The source material was central memory CD4+ T cells from blood. The receptors stem from a woman aged 25 to 39 in good health.

This clone was picked up many times. The CDR3 DNA follows: TGTGCCAGCAGCGGTCACGGGTCTGACACTGAAGCTTTCTTT. Translation gives CASSGHGSDTEAFF. V is TRBV7-2 and J is TRBJ1-1; no firm D call. Trimming stripped 5 bases from V and 3 bases from J, with 13 bases between. Per germline, CDR1 SGHTA and CDR2 FQGNSA. The CDR3 length is 14 residues.

The chain links TRBV4-1 to TRBJ2-7; no clear D. Germline V gene lookup returns CDR1 MGHRA and CDR2 YSYEKL. With 3 bases removed from V and 7 bases from J, the gap between germline ends came to 13 bases. The CDR3 spans 13 residues. CDR3 bases: TGCGCCAGCAGCCAGCCCGCCGGCGGTGAGCAGTACTTC. Translation gives CASSQPAGGEQYF.

This chain joins TRBV4-2 and TRBJ2-6; the match to TRBD2 covers 9 bases. V lost 0 bases and J lost 2; bases outside the gene matches: 8. Germline V gives CDR1 LGHNA, CDR2 YNFKEQ. This CDR3 region has 19 residues. The CDR3 loop is CASSQDRSGRLPGANVLTF. As DNA, the CDR3 is TGTGCCAGCAGCCAAGATAGGAGCGGGAGGTTACCTGGGGCCAACGTCCTGACTTTC.

The chain has TRBV27 and TRBJ2-3; D is possibly TRBD2 (6 bases). The CDR3 runs 16 residues. CDR1 and CDR2 from the germline V gene are MNHEY and SMNVEV (reference sequence). The V end was cut by 8 bases, the J end by 3 bases, with 21 bases between. CDR3 sequence (DNA): TGTGCCAGCTCTCAAGGTGCGGGATTATTAACAGATACGCAGTATTTT. It is translated as CASSQGAGLLTDTQYF.

This clone is labeled as medium-sized (0.01 to 0.1%). The genes are TRBV4-3 and TRBJ2-3, with D perhaps matching TRBD2 (7 bases). The CDR3 has 16 residues. Germline CDR1 and CDR2: LGHNA and YSLEER. Trimming cost V 4 bases and J 1 base, with 15 bases left between them. The CDR3 coding sequence is TGCGCCAGCAGCCTGGGGGCGGGAGCCGGCACAGATACGCAGTATTTT. The encoded protein is CASSLGAGAGTDTQYF.

The sample holds a few counts of this clone. The V and J genes are TRBV29-1 and TRBJ2-2; 9 bases match TRBD1. The V and J ends lost 7 bases and 2 bases, in that order; junction bases with no gene match: 5. Germline V lookup: CDR1 SQVTM, CDR2 ANQGSEA. CDR3 length: 14 amino acids. The CDR3 reads CSGGQGFNTGELFF. In DNA form, the CDR3 reads TGCAGCGGGGGACAGGGATTTAACACCGGGGAGCTGTTTTTT.

The chain couples TRBV6-1 to TRBJ2-1; 7 bases fit TRBD1. Germline V gives CDR1 MNHNS, CDR2 SASEGT. The J segment lost 9 bases and the V segment lost 8 bases, leaving 7 bases of the junction unmatched. The CDR3 sequence is 12 residues long. The DNA of the CDR3 is TGTGCCAGCCGACAGGGAAGGGGTGAGCAGTTCTTC. Protein sequence: CASRQGRGEQFF.

This clone was counted a few times. The gene calls are TRBV5-1 and TRBJ2-7; D is possibly TRBD2 (6 bases). Germline assignment: CDR1 SGHRS and CDR2 YFSETQ. CDR3 length equals 13 residues. With 3 bases removed from V and 6 bases from J, the gap between germline ends came to 13 bases. The CDR3 here is CASSWGVEGEQYF. The CDR3 nucleotides read TGCGCCAGCAGCTGGGGGGTGGAGGGCGAGCAGTACTTC. Combining the CDR3 with reference TRBV5-1 and TRBJ2-7 gives the whole variable domain KAGVTQTPRYLIKTRGQQVTLSCSPISGHRSVSWYQQTPGQGLQFLFEYFSETQRNKGNFPGRFSGRQFSNSRSEMNVSTLELGDSALYLCASSWGVEGEQYFGPGTRLTVT.

This clone was seen more than once but under ten times. The gene calls are TRBV28 and TRBJ2-1; 14 positions match TRBD2. The CDR3 length is 17 residues. Germline V gene data show CDR1 as MDHEN and CDR2 as SYDVKM. The ends lost 6 bases at V and 5 bases at J; junction bases unmatched: 9. Written as DNA, the CDR3 is TGTGCCAGCAGCCCAATGACTAGCGGGAGGGGGCACAATGAGCAGTTCTTC. This gives the protein CASSPMTSGRGHNEQFF. Supplemented by reference TRBV28 and TRBJ2-1, the full variable domain reads DVKVTQSSRYLVKRTGEKVFLECVQDMDHENMFWYRQDPGLGLRLIYFSYDVKMKEKGDIPEGYSVSREKKERFSLILESASTNQTSMYLCASSPMTSGRGHNEQFFGPGTRLTVL.

The chain recombines TRBV7-3 with TRBJ2-3, with a tentative D call TRBD1 (5 bases). Germline CDR1 reads SGHTA; CDR2 reads FQGTGA. The CDR3 totals 15 residues. The V gene lost 5 bases and the J gene lost 2 bases, with 14 bases spanning the gap. Here the CDR3 reads CASSPRQKNTDTQYF. The CDR3 DNA sequence: TGTGCCAGCAGCCCCCGACAGAAAAACACAGATACGCAGTATTTT.

The chain recombines TRBV28 with TRBJ2-2; D unclear. Germline CDR1 is MDHEN and CDR2 is SYDVKM. There are 13 residues in the CDR3. Trimming took 2 bases from V and 6 from J, leaving 7 bases between them. As DNA, the CDR3 is TGTGCCAGCAGTTTAACATCTCCCGGGGAGCTGTTTTTT. Its translation is CASSLTSPGELFF.

A few counts support this clone. The V call is TRBV28, the J call TRBJ2-3; a possible D gene is TRBD1 (5 bases). The germline V and J ends were trimmed by 8 bases and 2 bases, with 11 bases remaining between them. The CDR3 consists of 13 residues. Germline assignment: CDR1 MDHEN and CDR2 SYDVKM. For the CDR3, the DNA is TGTGCCAGCGAAGGGGCCAACACAGATACGCAGTATTTT. Protein product: CASEGANTDTQYF. Variable domain in full (rest from reference TRBV28 and TRBJ2-3): DVKVTQSSRYLVKRTGEKVFLECVQDMDHENMFWYRQDPGLGLRLIYFSYDVKMKEKGDIPEGYSVSREKKERFSLILESASTNQTSMYLCASEGANTDTQYFGPGTRLTVL.

This rearrangement joins TRBV28 to TRBJ1-2, with TRBD1 matching 11 bases. The CDR3 is made up of 16 amino acids. J gave up 4 bases and V 5 bases, and 9 bases lay outside the gene matches. Per germline, CDR1 MDHEN and CDR2 SYDVKM. The CDR3 sequence: CASSPGGTGGVYGYTF. As DNA, the CDR3 is TGTGCCAGCAGTCCCGGTGGGACAGGGGGAGTCTATGGCTACACCTTC.

The chain couples TRBV10-3 to TRBJ2-1; 12 bases fit TRBD2. Germline CDR1 is ENHRY and CDR2 is SYGVKD. Germline trimming cut 5 bases from V and 5 bases from J; bases unmatched to any gene: 16. The CDR3 extends over 19 amino acids. CDR3 sequence reads: CAISNQEPSGRDRNNEQFF. The CDR3 bases are TGTGCCATCAGTAACCAAGAACCTAGCGGGAGGGACAGGAACAATGAGCAGTTCTTC.

This clone was detected only a few times. The rearrangement joins TRBV2 to TRBJ1-5; TRBD1 is a possible D gene (5 bases). V was trimmed by 3 bases and J by 1 base, leaving 10 bases between them. There are 15 residues in the CDR3. The V gene's germline CDR1 is SNHLY and CDR2 FYNNEI. Here the CDR3 reads CASSEQGGSNQPQHF. The CDR3 coding sequence is TGTGCCAGCAGTGAGCAGGGAGGAAGCAATCAGCCCCAGCATTTT. The full variable domain, in which reference TRBV2 and TRBJ1-5 provide the parts outside the CDR3, is EPEVTQTPSHQVTQMGQEVILRCVPISNHLYFYWYRQILGQKVEFLVSFYNNEISEKSEIFDDQFSVERPDGSNFTLKIRSTKLEDSAMYFCASSEQGGSNQPQHFGDGTRLSIL.

The chain joins TRBV10-3 to TRBJ2-7; 11 nucleotides match TRBD1. Germline loops: CDR1 ENHRY, CDR2 SYGVKD. The J segment lost 4 bases and the V segment lost 7 bases, leaving 3 bases of the junction unmatched. This CDR3 has 13 amino acids. CDR3 region: CAITGTGGYEQYF. CDR3 DNA sequence: TGTGCCATCACCGGGACAGGGGGTTACGAGCAGTACTTC.

This clone appeared many times. The chain couples TRBV15 to TRBJ2-1; TRBD2 matches 12 bases. V lost 3 bases to trimming and J lost 8 bases; unmatched junction nucleotides: 5. The length of the CDR3 is 15 residues. Looked up from germline, CDR1 is LNHNV and CDR2 is YYDKDF (reference sequence). The CDR3 region is CATSRTSGRGDEQFF. DNA of the CDR3: TGTGCCACCAGCAGGACTAGCGGGAGAGGTGATGAGCAGTTCTTC.

This clone was seen only a few times. This chain connects TRBV7-2 to TRBJ2-5; 7 bases match TRBD2. V dropped 5 bases and J dropped 2; count of bases not matched to a gene: 8. The CDR3 length is 15 residues. The germline CDR1 and CDR2 sequences are SGHTA and FQGNSA. CDR3 nucleotides: TGTGCCAGCAGCCAACCTAGCGGAGGGCAAGAGACCCAGTACTTC. This encodes CASSQPSGGQETQYF.

The chain has TRBV25-1 and TRBJ2-3; D is perhaps TRBD2 (6 bases). V shed 3 bases and J shed 4 bases, with 14 bases lying between them. Germline CDR1 is MGHDK and CDR2 is SYGVNS. This CDR3 is built from 15 residues. The CDR3 coding sequence is TGTGCCAGCAGTGATGGTCTTTGGGGGGCAGATACGCAGTATTTT. It is translated as CASSDGLWGADTQYF.

This chain connects TRBV30 to TRBJ2-3, with a tentative D call TRBD1 (6 bases). Germline assignment: CDR1 GTSNPN and CDR2 SVGIG (reference sequence). This CDR3 has 13 residues. Trimming shortened V by 8 bases and J by 3 bases, and 15 bases separated the two germline ends. The CDR3 DNA is TGTGCCGGGAACAGGGTTGGGACAGATACGCAGTATTTT. Amino acids: CAGNRVGTDTQYF.

This clone occurred a few times. This chain links TRBV29-1 with TRBJ2-5; 10 positions agree with TRBD1. V dropped 4 bases and J dropped 5; count of bases not matched to a gene: 7. CDR1 SQVTM and CDR2 ANQGSEA come from the germline V gene. The CDR3 contains 14 residues. CDR3 protein: CSVGGDRGHETQYF. In DNA form, the CDR3 reads TGCAGCGTTGGGGGAGACAGGGGGCACGAGACCCAGTACTTC.

The rearrangement joins TRBV5-5 to TRBJ2-1; 14 bases match TRBD2. This CDR3 region has 16 residues. The V gene end was trimmed by 4 bases and the J gene end by 6 bases; junction bases not matched to a gene: 6. Germline assignment: CDR1 SGHKS and CDR2 YYEKEE (reference sequence). The CDR3 sequence is CASSEGLAGVGNEQFF. DNA of the CDR3: TGTGCCAGCAGCGAGGGACTAGCGGGAGTTGGCAATGAGCAGTTCTTC.

A few counts support this clone. The CDR3 loop reads CASSASGTSGRTGETQYF. CDR3 nucleotide sequence: TGTGCCAGCAGTGCGAGCGGGACTAGCGGGAGGACCGGGGAGACCCAGTACTTC. The genes are TRBV28 and TRBJ2-5; TRBD2 aligns across 15 bases. V lost 5 bases to trimming and J lost 5 bases; unmatched junction nucleotides: 12. CDR1 and CDR2 (germline): MDHEN, SYDVKM. There are 18 residues in the CDR3.

The J gene is TRBJ2-3, the V gene TRBV5-1; 11 nucleotides align to TRBD2. The CDR3 spans 17 residues. Germline CDR1 is SGHRS and CDR2 is YFSETQ. V lost 0 bases and J lost 3; bases outside the gene matches: 6. CDR3 in amino acids: CASSLASIAGGTDTQYF. The CDR3 DNA sequence: TGCGCCAGCAGCTTGGCCTCTATAGCGGGAGGGACAGATACGCAGTATTTT.

This clone was seen only a few times. The chain has TRBV19 and TRBJ2-3, with 9 bases matching TRBD2. This CDR3 is built from 16 residues. Per the germline V gene, CDR1 is LNHDA and CDR2 is SQIVND (reference sequence). The V gene end was trimmed by 3 bases and the J gene end by 1 base; junction bases not matched to a gene: 5. CDR3 sequence (DNA): TGTGCCAGTAGTATCGGGGTAGCGGGAGGCACAGATACGCAGTATTTT. As protein: CASSIGVAGGTDTQYF.

There are a few counts of this clone. The CDR3 here is CASTRGRGADTQYF. CDR3 nucleotide sequence: TGTGCCAGCACCCGTGGGAGAGGCGCAGATACGCAGTATTTT. The V and J genes are TRBV19 and TRBJ2-3; TRBD2 might be the D (5 bases). With 9 bases removed from V and 4 bases from J, the gap between germline ends came to 17 bases. CDR1 LNHDA and CDR2 SQIVND come from the germline V gene (reference sequence). The CDR3 contains 14 residues.

Only a few counts were recorded for this clone. V and J are TRBV7-9 and TRBJ2-7, with a weak D call TRBD2 (6 bases). The germline V and J ends were trimmed by 1 base and 5 bases, with 12 bases remaining between them. The CDR3 runs 14 residues. Germline CDR1 is SEHNR and CDR2 is FQNEAQ (reference sequence). CDR3 in DNA: TGTGCCAGCAGCTTAGATCGGGGGTCGGACGAGCAGTACTTC. It is translated as CASSLDRGSDEQYF.

This rearrangement joins TRBV19 to TRBJ2-5, with no clear D. The CDR3 runs to 12 residues. Germline values: CDR1 LNHDA, CDR2 SQIVND (reference sequence). Trimming shortened V by 5 bases and J by 8 bases, and 12 bases separated the two germline ends. The CDR3 protein is CASSLSSGTQYF. In DNA, the CDR3 is TGTGCCAGTAGTCTATCTAGTGGTACCCAGTACTTC.

This clone was seen a handful of times. The CDR3 sequence: CASSLDTSRGYTF. The CDR3 nucleotides are TGTGCCAGCAGCTTAGACACCAGTCGGGGCTACACCTTC. The chain links TRBV7-3 to TRBJ1-2; no clear D. Germline values: CDR1 SGHTA, CDR2 FQGTGA. The V end lost 2 bases, the J end lost 8 bases, and 12 bases lay between the germline ends. The CDR3 runs to 13 residues.

This clone has only a few counts. V is TRBV7-9 and J is TRBJ2-3; 13 nucleotides line up with TRBD2. Trimming at V came to 5 bases and at J to 2 bases, leaving 7 bases not matched to a gene. CDR3 length equals 17 residues. In germline, CDR1 is SEHNR, CDR2 FQNEAQ (reference sequence). Here the CDR3 reads CASSERTSGSVTDTQYF. In nucleotides, the CDR3 is TGTGCCAGCAGCGAAAGGACTAGCGGGAGTGTCACAGATACGCAGTATTTT.

The chain combines TRBV5-4 with TRBJ2-3, with TRBD2 matching 13 bases. The germline gives CDR1 SGHNT, CDR2 YYREEE (reference sequence). This CDR3 has 16 amino acids. After removal of 4 bases from V and 4 bases from J, the junction contained 6 bases not matched to a gene. The CDR3 DNA reads as TGTGCCAGCAGCCAAATAACTAGCGGGAGGGCAGATACGCAGTATTTT. Translation gives CASSQITSGRADTQYF.